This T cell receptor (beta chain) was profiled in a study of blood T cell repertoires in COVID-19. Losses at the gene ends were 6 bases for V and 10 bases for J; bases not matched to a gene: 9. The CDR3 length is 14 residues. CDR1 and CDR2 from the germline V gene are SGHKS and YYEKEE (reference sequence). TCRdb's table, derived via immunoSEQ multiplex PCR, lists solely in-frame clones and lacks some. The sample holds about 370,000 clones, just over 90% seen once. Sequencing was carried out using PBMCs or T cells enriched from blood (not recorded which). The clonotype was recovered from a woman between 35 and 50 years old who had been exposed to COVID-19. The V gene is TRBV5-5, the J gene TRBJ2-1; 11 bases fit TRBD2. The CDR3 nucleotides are TGTGCCAGCAAAACTAGCGGGAGTATTTGGGAGCAGTTCTTC. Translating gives CASKTSGSIWEQFF.